This T cell receptor beta chain was identified during a study of OX40 agonist ivuxolimab in advanced cancers. Broader study findings: Researchers did not establish what antigens the expanded peripheral T cells target.

With 0 bases removed from V and 3 bases from J, the gap between germline ends came to 10 bases. This CDR3 has 15 amino acids. CDR1 and CDR2 (germline): MGHRA, YSYEKL. This clone came up a few times. The antigen is not known. Only in-frame clones appear in the TCRdb table, and some are missing; sequencing was by immunoSEQ multiplex PCR. The table shows around 30,000 clones, with approximately 86% occurring only once. The gene calls are TRBV4-1 and TRBJ2-3; D gene uncertain. This receptor was obtained from an adult with an advanced solid tumor such as melanoma, head and neck, liver or kidney cancer. Sample: CD4+ or CD8+ T cells sorted from blood, taken in a trial of the OX40 agonist ivuxolimab. This CDR3 reads CASSQEAARTDTQYF. As DNA, the CDR3 is TGCGCCAGCAGCCAAGAGGCTGCGAGAACAGATACGCAGTATTTT.